Listed below are T cell receptor beta chains from one sample, sequenced in a study of blood T cell repertoires in COVID-19. The assay was immunoSEQ multiplex PCR, and TCRdb's table has in-frame clones only and misses some. This table holds fewer than 250,000 clones, approximately 84% found once. The specimen sequenced was peripheral blood. The receptor set was obtained from a man aged 45-60 years with COVID-19, enrolled during active disease. CDR3s include the opening cysteine and the closing phenylalanine or tryptophan. A D gene is named only where the DNA matches it firmly. Some rows have no size entry. The others give once, few or many, or a class for an expanded clone.

size,D,J,V,DNA,CDR3
.,TRBD1,TRBJ1-6,TRBV27,TGTGCCAGCAGCTATGCAGGGGGCGAGGGGTATAATTCACCCCTCCACTTT,CASSYAGGEGYNSPLHF
few,TRBD2,TRBJ2-7,TRBV3-1/TRBV3-2,TGTGCCAGCAGCCAAATCAAGCTAGCGGGAGGCAACGAGCAGTACTTC,CASSQIKLAGGNEQYF
.,.,TRBJ2-5,TRBV5-5,TGTGCCAGCAGCTTGGAACGGCTAGACCAAGAGACCCAGTACTTC,CASSLERLDQETQYF
.,TRBD1,TRBJ1-1,TRBV9,TGTGCCAGCAGCGTACTTCCCCAGGGGGATAACACTGAAGCTTTCTTT,CASSVLPQGDNTEAFF
.,TRBD1,TRBJ1-2,TRBV5-1,TGCGCCAGCAGCGGAACGGGACAGGGGACGATCTATGGCTACACCTTC,CASSGTGQGTIYGYTF
.,TRBD1,TRBJ2-1,TRBV19,TGTGCCAGTAGTATAGACCGAGGGGGACAGCCCAATGAGCAGTTCTTC,CASSIDRGGQPNEQFF
.,.,TRBJ1-2,TRBV7-9,TGTGCCAGCAGCTTACTCGGCGGGTCCCTCTGGGGCTACACCTTC,CASSLLGGSLWGYTF
.,TRBD1,TRBJ1-1,TRBV6-6,TGTGCCAGCAGTCACACCAGACAGGGTACTGAAGCTTTCTTT,CASSHTRQGTEAFF
few,.,TRBJ2-7,TRBV9,TGTGCCAGCAGCCCCCACCTCAGGAAGTTTGGTGAGCAGTACTTC,CASSPHLRKFGEQYF
once,.,TRBJ2-2,TRBV7-2,TGTGCCAGCAGCTTAGCTCCTCGGGGCGGGGAGCTGTTTTTT,CASSLAPRGGELFF
once,TRBD2,TRBJ2-7,TRBV3-1/TRBV3-2,TGTGCCAGCAGCCCCCGTGTCGGGAGGGCCGTGAACGAGCAGTACTTC,CASSPRVGRAVNEQYF
.,.,TRBJ1-1,TRBV2,TGTGCCAGCATTGGACAGCTGAACACTGAAGCTTTCTTT,CASIGQLNTEAFF
.,.,TRBJ2-1,TRBV25-1,TGTGCCAGCAGCCTTGCAGGGGCCCGGACTGAGCAGTTCTTC,CASSLAGARTEQFF
.,.,TRBJ1-1,TRBV5-1,TGCGCCAGCAGCTTCACAGGGAAGAACACTGAAGCTTTCTTT,CASSFTGKNTEAFF
.,TRBD1,TRBJ2-2,TRBV11-2,TGTGCCAGCAGACCAACAGGACAGGGAACCGGGGAGCTGTTTTTT,CASRPTGQGTGELFF
few,TRBD2,TRBJ2-1,TRBV2,TGTGCCAGCTCGACCGGGCGGGGGGGCCTTGAGCAGTTCTTC,CASSTGRGGLEQFF
.,.,TRBJ2-5,TRBV2,TGTGCCAGCAGCCTGAGGTCCAGCCAAGAGACCCAGTACTTC,CASSLRSSQETQYF
.,.,TRBJ1-2,TRBV28,TGTGCCAGCAGTTTAGCGGGTGACAGGTTTGGCTACACCTTC,CASSLAGDRFGYTF
.,TRBD1,TRBJ2-7,TRBV4-1,TGCGCCAGCAGCCAAGGGGACAGACATTACGAGCAGTACTTC,CASSQGDRHYEQYF
.,TRBD2,TRBJ2-7,TRBV6-5,TGTGCCAGCAGACCTCAGGCTAGCGGGACCTACGAGCAGTACTTC,CASRPQASGTYEQYF
few,TRBD1,TRBJ2-7,TRBV29-1,TGCAGCGTCCCCTTGAACGACAGGGGGGACGAGCAGTACTTC,CSVPLNDRGDEQYF
.,TRBD1,TRBJ2-2,TRBV7-3,TGTGCCAGCAGCTTAACCCCAGGGGGCGGGCGGAGCGGGGAGCTGTTTTTT,CASSLTPGGGRSGELFF
.,.,TRBJ1-1,TRBV7-2,TGTGCCAGCAGCCCCGCGGGAATCGCTGAAGCTTTCTTT,CASSPAGIAEAFF
.,TRBD1,TRBJ1-5,TRBV25-1,TGTGCCAGCAGTGCCGTGGGACAGGGGGAGATTCAGCCCCAGCATTTT,CASSAVGQGEIQPQHF
.,.,TRBJ2-7,TRBV6-5,TGTGCCAGCAGTTACACGCTAGCTAGCTCCTACGAGCAGTACTTC,CASSYTLASSYEQYF
.,TRBD2,TRBJ2-3,TRBV18,TGTGCCAGCTCACCGAGGACTAGCGGGGTTGTAGATACGCAGTATTTT,CASSPRTSGVVDTQYF
.,.,TRBJ1-4,TRBV5-4,TGTGCCAGCAGCCCGACGGGGGGGAATGAAAAACTGTTTTTT,CASSPTGGNEKLFF
few,.,TRBJ1-5,TRBV6-2/TRBV6-3,TGTGCCAGCAGTTCCCCCCACAGGGACAATCAGCCCCAGCATTTT,CASSSPHRDNQPQHF
.,.,TRBJ2-3,TRBV7-2,TGTGCCAGCAGCCCGACTAGAATGTCAGATACGCAGTATTTT,CASSPTRMSDTQYF
once,.,TRBJ1-3,TRBV29-1,TGCAGCGGGTCTGAGGGCAACACCATATATTTT,CSGSEGNTIYF
.,TRBD1,TRBJ1-1,TRBV4-3,TGCGCCAGCAGCCAAGGTCCGGGACAGGAGAACACTGAAGCTTTCTTT,CASSQGPGQENTEAFF
.,.,TRBJ1-4,TRBV6-5,TGTGCCAGCAGCCCAGGGGTCGTCTCTGAAAAACTGTTTTTT,CASSPGVVSEKLFF
.,TRBD2,TRBJ2-7,TRBV28,TGTGCCAGCAGCCTGACTAGCGTCTACGAGCAGTACTTC,CASSLTSVYEQYF
.,.,TRBJ2-5,TRBV7-9,TGTGCCAGCAGCTTATTACTAGCTCAAGAGACCCAGTACTTC,CASSLLLAQETQYF
.,.,TRBJ1-1,TRBV2,TGTGCCAGCAGTCCCCTTGGAGTGCTTGCTGCTTTCTTT,CASSPLGVLAAFF
.,TRBD2,TRBJ2-3,TRBV6-2/TRBV6-3,TGTGCCAGCAGTTACATCGTAGCGGGGGGCCCTCCTATGCGCACAGATACGCAGTATTTT,CASSYIVAGGPPMRTDTQYF
.,.,TRBJ2-2,TRBV7-3,TGTGCCAGCAGCTTAATGGGGAGGGGGGCCGGGGAGCTGTTTTTT,CASSLMGRGAGELFF
once,.,TRBJ1-5,TRBV7-6,TGTGCCAGCAGCGCCAGCGGGACACCAAATCAGCCCCAGCATTTT,CASSASGTPNQPQHF
.,TRBD2,TRBJ2-7,TRBV27,TGTGCCAGCAGGGGGGGGGTGAGCTCCTACGAGCAGTACTTC,CASRGGVSSYEQYF
.,TRBD1,TRBJ1-1,TRBV6-5,TGTGCCAGCAGTTACCGTCCCGGGACAGGGAACACTGAAGCTTTCTTT,CASSYRPGTGNTEAFF
.,TRBD1,TRBJ2-7,TRBV7-9,TGTGCCAGCAGCCGCCGGGACAGGGACCACGAGCAGTACTTC,CASSRRDRDHEQYF
.,.,TRBJ1-1,TRBV5-1,TGCGCCAGCAGCTTGGCCTCAGAAAACACTGAAGCTTTCTTT,CASSLASENTEAFF
.,.,TRBJ1-2,TRBV6-5,TGTGCCAGCAGAGACTATACCAAGGGCTACACCTTC,CASRDYTKGYTF
few,.,TRBJ2-7,TRBV24-1,TGTGCCACCAGTTCTACCTACGAGCAGTACTTC,CATSSTYEQYF
.,TRBD1,TRBJ1-1,TRBV5-1,TGCGCCAGCAGCCGGGACAGGGCGAACACTGAAGCTTTCTTT,CASSRDRANTEAFF
.,TRBD1,TRBJ2-7,TRBV7-8,TGTGCCAGCAGCCAAGTCCCAGGGGGAACCTACGAGCAGTACTTC,CASSQVPGGTYEQYF
.,.,TRBJ1-6,TRBV2,TGTGCCAGCCAGACAAGGTCCAATAATTCACCCCTCCACTTT,CASQTRSNNSPLHF
.,TRBD1,TRBJ1-4,TRBV7-9,TGTGCCAGCAGCCCGACAGGGGTCACTAATGAAAAACTGTTTTTT,CASSPTGVTNEKLFF
.,.,TRBJ1-1,TRBV19,TGTGCCAGTGGGAGCACTGAAGCTTTCTTT,CASGSTEAFF
once,.,TRBJ1-1,TRBV20-1,TGCAGTGCTAGTGGCTCCAGGGAATTAGAAGCTTTCTTT,CSASGSRELEAFF
.,.,TRBJ2-2,TRBV7-9,TGTGCCAGCAGCTTGTTGCGGCCGCGGAGGAGTCCCACCGGGGAGCTGTTTTTT,CASSLLRPRRSPTGELFF
.,.,TRBJ1-2,TRBV5-5,TGTGCCAGCAGCTTGGTACGGGATGGGTATGGCTACACCTTC,CASSLVRDGYGYTF
.,.,TRBJ2-3,TRBV24-1,TGTGCCACCAGTGATCCAGGGGAGCCCACAGATACGCAGTATTTT,CATSDPGEPTDTQYF
.,TRBD2,TRBJ2-5,TRBV5-1,TGCGCCAGCAGCTTGGGAATGGTAGCGGGAGAGGAGACCCAGTACTTC,CASSLGMVAGEETQYF
.,TRBD1,TRBJ1-2,TRBV19,TGTGCCAGTAGTCCCGGGACAGGGGGGTATGGCTACACCTTC,CASSPGTGGYGYTF
few,.,TRBJ1-1,TRBV6-5,TGTGCCAGCAGTTACAGGACTAACGGCGGGATCACTGAAGCTTTCTTT,CASSYRTNGGITEAFF
.,.,TRBJ2-4,TRBV9,TGTGCCAGCAGCAGCGAAAACATTCAGTACTTC,CASSSENIQYF
.,.,TRBJ1-6,TRBV27,TGTGCCAGCAGTTCCCGGACAAACTCATACTCCTATAATTCACCCCTCCACTTT,CASSSRTNSYSYNSPLHF
.,TRBD2,TRBJ2-2,TRBV5-6,TGTGCCAGCAGCTTGGCGGGACTAGCGGGAGCCGGGGAGCTGTTTTTT,CASSLAGLAGAGELFF